A selection of T cell receptor beta chains follows, all from one sample in a study of blood T cell repertoires in COVID-19. The data were produced by immunoSEQ multiplex PCR, yet TCRdb's version contains in-frame clones alone and is incomplete. The table has under 350,000 clones, roughly 85% seen once. Input material: PBMCs or T cells enriched from blood (not recorded which). The receptors were sampled from a woman aged 40 to 50 with acute COVID-19. CDR3s include the opening cysteine and the closing phenylalanine or tryptophan. The order of the fields is D gene, clone size, V gene, J gene, CDR3 protein, CDR3 DNA. The D gene is left open where the match is weak. Not all rows give a size; the values are once, few, many and, for expanded clones, a class.

D: TRBD2
size: once
V: TRBV7-9
J: TRBJ2-1
CDR3: CASSPTSGGHEQFF
DNA: TGTGCCAGCAGCCCAACTAGCGGGGGGCATGAGCAGTTCTTC

D: TRBD1
size: .
V: TRBV4-3
J: TRBJ1-2
CDR3: CASSQGGTGGYGYTF
DNA: TGCGCCAGCAGCCAAGGCGGGACAGGGGGCTATGGCTACACCTTC

D: TRBD1
size: .
V: TRBV25-1
J: TRBJ2-2
CDR3: CASSALGTGGTGELFF
DNA: TGTGCCAGCAGTGCCCTAGGGACAGGGGGAACCGGGGAGCTGTTTTTT

D: .
size: .
V: TRBV6-5
J: TRBJ1-6
CDR3: CASSYPRATGSPLHF
DNA: TGTGCCAGCAGTTACCCGAGGGCCACGGGATCACCCCTCCACTTT

D: TRBD1
size: .
V: TRBV18
J: TRBJ2-5
CDR3: CASSPPVRGLQTQYF
DNA: TGTGCCAGCTCACCACCAGTCAGGGGGCTTCAGACCCAGTACTTC

D: .
size: .
V: TRBV12-5
J: TRBJ2-7
CDR3: CASGLGRGPLNQPVEQYF
DNA: TGTGCTAGTGGTTTGGGGAGGGGGCCATTAAATCAACCCGTCGAGCAGTACTTC

D: TRBD1
size: .
V: TRBV6-5
J: TRBJ1-5
CDR3: CASRPGQFNQPQHF
DNA: TGTGCCAGCAGACCGGGACAGTTCAATCAGCCCCAGCATTTT

D: .
size: .
V: TRBV21-1
J: TRBJ2-7
CDR3: CASSKGGRAYEQYF
DNA: TGTGCCAGCAGCAAAGGAGGGAGGGCCTACGAGCAGTACTTC

D: TRBD2
size: .
V: TRBV7-2
J: TRBJ2-7
CDR3: CASSYRTSGGLFYEQYF
DNA: TGTGCCAGCAGCTACCGGACGAGCGGGGGGCTTTTCTACGAGCAGTACTTC

D: .
size: .
V: TRBV3-1/TRBV3-2
J: TRBJ1-2
CDR3: CASSQEDRRETANYGYTF
DNA: TGTGCCAGCAGCCAAGAGGACCGGAGAGAGACAGCTAACTATGGCTACACCTTC

D: .
size: .
V: TRBV3-1/TRBV3-2
J: TRBJ1-2
CDR3: CASSQAPGFFFF
DNA: TGTGCCAGCAGCCAAGCCCCGGGATTCTTCTTCTTC

D: TRBD1
size: .
V: TRBV20-1
J: TRBJ1-1
CDR3: CSASPGQGNTEAFF
DNA: TGCAGTGCTAGTCCGGGACAGGGGAACACTGAAGCTTTCTTT

D: .
size: .
V: TRBV7-6
J: TRBJ1-1
CDR3: CASSAAGTQTEAFF
DNA: TGTGCCAGCAGCGCCGCAGGGACACAGACTGAAGCTTTCTTT

D: .
size: .
V: TRBV7-3
J: TRBJ2-3
CDR3: CASSLTGAKSTDTQYF
DNA: TGTGCCAGCAGCTTAACAGGGGCGAAAAGCACAGATACGCAGTATTTT

D: .
size: few
V: TRBV6-1
J: TRBJ1-3
CDR3: CASSEAGGHGNTIYF
DNA: TGTGCCAGCAGTGAAGCGGGGGGGCACGGAAACACCATATATTTT

D: .
size: .
V: TRBV7-9
J: TRBJ1-4
CDR3: CASSSARELSEKLFF
DNA: TGTGCCAGCAGCTCCGCCCGGGAGTTGAGCGAAAAACTGTTTTTT

D: TRBD1
size: few
V: TRBV28
J: TRBJ1-1
CDR3: CASSPADRVDTEAFF
DNA: TGTGCCAGCAGTCCCGCGGACAGGGTGGACACTGAAGCTTTCTTT

D: .
size: .
V: TRBV18
J: TRBJ2-5
CDR3: CASSPRLQGVQETQYF
DNA: TGTGCCAGCTCACCGCGATTACAGGGAGTCCAAGAGACCCAGTACTTC

D: TRBD1
size: .
V: TRBV18
J: TRBJ1-5
CDR3: CASSPVWTGAPQPQHF
DNA: TGTGCCAGCTCACCAGTCTGGACAGGGGCCCCTCAGCCCCAGCATTTT

D: TRBD1
size: .
V: TRBV28
J: TRBJ2-7
CDR3: CASSPGTASSYEQYF
DNA: TGTGCCAGCAGTCCCGGGACAGCCAGCTCCTACGAGCAGTACTTC

D: .
size: .
V: TRBV2
J: TRBJ1-2
CDR3: CASSVASANYGYTF
DNA: TGTGCCAGCAGTGTGGCAAGTGCAAACTATGGCTACACCTTC

D: .
size: .
V: TRBV5-1
J: TRBJ1-1
CDR3: CASSLAAGMNTEAFF
DNA: TGCGCCAGCAGCTTGGCGGCAGGGATGAACACTGAAGCTTTCTTT

D: .
size: once
V: TRBV7-2
J: TRBJ2-5
CDR3: CASSLDTGTQYF
DNA: TGTGCCAGCAGCCTCGATACAGGCACCCAGTACTTC

D: .
size: .
V: TRBV9
J: TRBJ1-1
CDR3: CASSVYWNTEAFF
DNA: TGTGCCAGCAGCGTATACTGGAACACTGAAGCTTTCTTT

D: TRBD2
size: once
V: TRBV29-1
J: TRBJ2-3
CDR3: CSVEDLGGRLTDTQYF
DNA: TGCAGCGTTGAAGATTTGGGCGGGAGGCTCACAGATACGCAGTATTTT

D: .
size: few
V: TRBV10-3
J: TRBJ2-2
CDR3: CAISEGAVTGELFF
DNA: TGTGCCATCAGTGAAGGGGCGGTCACCGGGGAGCTGTTTTTT

D: TRBD2
size: .
V: TRBV11-1
J: TRBJ2-7
CDR3: CASSRTSGYEQYF
DNA: TGTGCCAGCAGCCGGACTAGCGGCTACGAGCAGTACTTC

D: .
size: .
V: TRBV14
J: TRBJ2-1
CDR3: CASSQDLASYNEQFF
DNA: TGTGCCAGCAGCCAAGATCTAGCTTCTTACAATGAGCAGTTCTTC

D: TRBD1
size: once
V: TRBV25-1
J: TRBJ1-6
CDR3: CASGRDRVDSPLHF
DNA: TGTGCCAGCGGACGGGACAGGGTCGATTCACCCCTCCACTTT

D: TRBD1
size: .
V: TRBV6-5
J: TRBJ2-7
CDR3: CASSYSGTVSYEQYF
DNA: TGTGCCAGCAGTTACTCCGGGACAGTCTCCTACGAGCAGTACTTC

D: .
size: .
V: TRBV5-5
J: TRBJ2-3
CDR3: CASSRQTGLSTDTQYF
DNA: TGTGCCAGCAGCCGCCAGACAGGACTTAGCACAGATACGCAGTATTTT

D: .
size: once
V: TRBV7-3
J: TRBJ2-1
CDR3: CASSLMHLAHNEQFF
DNA: TGTGCCAGCAGCTTAATGCACCTAGCCCACAATGAGCAGTTCTTC